A single sample is the source of the 26 T cell receptor beta chains below, sequenced in a study of blood T cell repertoires in COVID-19. Sequenced by immunoSEQ multiplex PCR; TCRdb stores in-frame clones only, minus some. The table lists roughly 270,000 clones, roughly 86% of them singletons, with 9% to 9.5% in the top ten. The sequenced sample consisted of peripheral blood. The origin of the receptors is a man aged 18 to 35 with active or convalescent COVID-19.

This chain links TRBV15 with TRBJ1-2; TRBD1 is a possible D gene (6 bases). This CDR3 spans 19 amino acids. The germline CDR1 and CDR2 sequences are LNHNV and YYDKDF (reference sequence). The V end was cut by 0 bases, the J end by 5 bases, with 25 bases between. The CDR3 bases are TGTGCCACCAGCAGAGATCCCTCCGGGACACCAAAGGCTATGTATGGCTACACCTTC. The encoded protein is CATSRDPSGTPKAMYGYTF.

This clone has a handful of counts. The chain recombines TRBV15 with TRBJ1-2; D might be TRBD1 (5 bases). Germline CDR1 LNHNV, CDR2 YYDKDF (reference sequence). Trimming cost V 8 bases and J 5 bases, with 24 bases left between them. The CDR3 covers 16 residues. The CDR3 here is CATPGGWVPRCYGYTF. CDR3 nucleotides: TGTGCCACCCCTGGGGGGTGGGTACCCAGGTGTTATGGCTACACCTTC.

The genes are TRBV10-3 and TRBJ2-5; D may be TRBD2 (6 bases). Germline lookup yields CDR1 ENHRY and CDR2 SYGVKD. V was pared by 10 bases and J by 5 bases, with 20 bases between. CDR3 size: 14 residues. The CDR3 nucleotides are TGTGCCACTTACTCCGGGACTGGAGGGGAGACCCAGTACTTC. This codes for CATYSGTGGETQYF.

This chain joins TRBV9 and TRBJ2-1; TRBD2 might be the D (6 bases). Germline V gene sequence: CDR1 SGDLS, CDR2 YYNGEE. Trimming left V 4 bases short and J 0 bases short, with 14 bases between. CDR3 size: 16 residues. CDR3 in amino acids: CASSQREESSYNEQFF. The CDR3 DNA reads TGTGCCAGCAGCCAAAGGGAGGAAAGCTCCTACAATGAGCAGTTCTTC.

This clone was detected only once. This chain connects TRBV27 to TRBJ1-5; TRBD1 is a possible D gene (5 bases). V was trimmed by 8 bases and J by 2 bases, leaving 16 bases between them. Per germline, CDR1 MNHEY and CDR2 SMNVEV (reference sequence). This CDR3 contains 15 residues. DNA of the CDR3: TGTGCCAGCTCCGCCCCCGGCAGGGGCAATCAGCCCCAGCATTTT. Amino acid sequence: CASSAPGRGNQPQHF.

V is TRBV4-1 and J is TRBJ1-4; 8 nucleotides align to TRBD1. There are 17 residues in the CDR3. CDR1 is MGHRA, CDR2 YSYEKL, per germline. V lost 6 bases to trimming and J lost 5 bases; unmatched junction nucleotides: 14. The CDR3 DNA reads as TGCGCCAGCAGACGGACAGGGTTGGAACCGAAAAATGAAAAACTGTTTTTT. Amino acid sequence: CASRRTGLEPKNEKLFF.

This chain links TRBV7-9 with TRBJ2-1; possible D gene TRBD1, 6 bases. The CDR3 has 14 residues. The V gene lost 2 bases and the J gene lost 8 bases, with 13 bases spanning the gap. CDR1 is SEHNR and CDR2 is FQNEAQ in the germline V gene (reference sequence). The CDR3 loop is CASSLPDRAHEQFF. For the CDR3, the DNA is TGTGCCAGCAGCTTACCGGACAGAGCTCATGAGCAGTTCTTC.

The chain carries TRBV18 and TRBJ1-4; 7 nucleotides align to TRBD1. Germline V gene sequence: CDR1 KGHSH, CDR2 LQKENI. The trim removed 3 bases at V and 8 bases at J, leaving 6 bases unmatched. CDR3 length: 14 residues. CDR3 bases: TGTGCCAGCTCACCCGGACAGGTCGGCGAAAAACTGTTTTTT. This sequence encodes CASSPGQVGEKLFF.

V gene TRBV4-1 combines with J gene TRBJ1-5; D is perhaps TRBD1 (5 bases). Trimming pared 1 base from V and 4 bases from J, leaving 14 bases between. Germline loops: CDR1 MGHRA, CDR2 YSYEKL. The CDR3 loop spans 16 amino acids. CDR3 coding DNA: TGCGCCAGCAGCCAAGTCCACAGCGGGGGAAATCAGCCCCAGCATTTT. Its protein is CASSQVHSGGNQPQHF.

J is TRBJ1-4 and V is TRBV13; no clear D. This CDR3 spans 18 amino acids. V was trimmed by 4 bases and J by 4 bases, leaving 22 bases between them. Germline V gene sequence: CDR1 PRHDT, CDR2 FYEKMQ (reference sequence). CDR3 sequence reads: CASSSLSYSSSFNEKLFF. The CDR3 DNA follows: TGTGCCAGCAGCTCCCTGTCTTACAGTTCCTCATTTAATGAAAAACTGTTTTTT.

The rearrangement joins TRBV27 to TRBJ2-1; 8 bases agree with TRBD2. V lost 3 bases to trimming and J lost 0 bases; unmatched junction nucleotides: 7. CDR3 length equals 17 residues. Germline CDR1 and CDR2: MNHEY and SMNVEV (reference sequence). CDR3 bases: TGTGCCAGCAGTTTTTCAGCGGGGGCCAGCTCCTACAATGAGCAGTTCTTC. Translated: CASSFSAGASSYNEQFF.

The table lists this clone with a few counts. The chain has TRBV6-2 or TRBV6-3 and TRBJ2-7, with D possibly being TRBD1 (6 bases). The germline V gene encodes CDR1 MNHEY and CDR2 SVGEGT. Trimming pared 4 bases from V and 3 bases from J, leaving 10 bases between. This CDR3 is built from 13 residues. CDR3 coding DNA: TGTGCCAGCAGTTTCAGCAGGGGCTACGAGCAGTACTTC. Translated: CASSFSRGYEQYF.

The chain has TRBV11-2 and TRBJ2-4; tentative D call: TRBD2 (6 bases). This CDR3 comprises 17 residues. Trimming shortened V by 1 base and J by 0 bases, and 13 bases separated the two germline ends. The germline V gene has CDR1 SGHAT and CDR2 FQNNGV. The CDR3 region is CASSLGAGILAKNIQYF. Here the CDR3 DNA reads TGTGCCAGCAGCTTAGGGGCGGGGATCCTAGCCAAAAACATTCAGTACTTC.

This chain links TRBV11-2 with TRBJ1-1, with D maybe TRBD1 (6 bases). The CDR3 length is 15 residues. Trimming took 0 bases from V and 0 from J, leaving 8 bases between them. Per the germline V gene, CDR1 is SGHAT and CDR2 is FQNNGV. DNA for the CDR3: TGTGCCAGCAGCTTAGAAGGACAGATGAACACTGAAGCTTTCTTT. It translates to CASSLEGQMNTEAFF.

The V call is TRBV27, the J call TRBJ1-3; a weak D match, TRBD1 (6 bases). CDR3 size: 15 residues. Per the germline V gene, CDR1 is MNHEY and CDR2 is SMNVEV (reference sequence). The ends were cut back, 6 bases at V and 0 bases at J, with 12 bases in the middle. CDR3 sequence: CASSDIGGSGNTIYF. The CDR3 DNA is TGTGCCAGCAGCGACATAGGGGGCTCTGGAAACACCATATATTTT.

This chain joins TRBV3-1 (or the pseudogene TRBV3-2) and TRBJ1-4; D is unclear. From germline, CDR1 is LGHDT and CDR2 YNNKEL (reference sequence). Trimming removed 4 bases at V and 0 bases at J, with 3 bases between. This CDR3 comprises 13 residues. Here the CDR3 reads CASSPSTNEKLFF. The DNA for the CDR3 is TGTGCCAGCAGCCCATCAACTAATGAAAAACTGTTTTTT.

This clone was seen a single time. The genes are TRBV7-7 and TRBJ2-2; 8 bases line up with TRBD2. The trim removed 0 bases at V and 5 bases at J, leaving 5 bases unmatched. There are 16 residues in the CDR3. The germline V gene has CDR1 SSHAT and CDR2 FNYEAQ (reference sequence). The CDR3 spells CASSLATAGETGELFF. Written as DNA, the CDR3 is TGTGCCAGCAGCTTAGCTACAGCGGGGGAGACCGGGGAGCTGTTTTTT. Supplemented by reference TRBV7-7 and TRBJ2-2, the full variable domain reads GAGVSQSPRYKVTKRGQDVTLRCDPISSHATLYWYQQALGQGPEFLTYFNYEAQPDKSGLPSDRFSAERPEGSISTLTIQRTEQRDSAMYRCASSLATAGETGELFFGEGSRLTVL.

The V and J genes are TRBV12-2 and TRBJ1-4. TRBV12-2 counts as a pseudogene. The CDR3 extends over 14 amino acids. The DNA of the CDR3 is TGTGCAAGTCGCCCGGCGGTGGCTAATGAAAAACTGTTTTTT. Translated: CASRPAVANEKLFF.

This clone has only a few counts. This sequence joins TRBV15 and TRBJ1-2; TRBD1 aligns across 10 bases. The trim removed 3 bases at V and 7 bases at J, leaving 8 bases unmatched. CDR3 length equals 15 residues. The germline V gene has CDR1 LNHNV and CDR2 YYDKDF (reference sequence). DNA for the CDR3: TGTGCCACCAGCAGTGTAGGACAGGGGGTGGGTGGCTACACCTTC. Residues: CATSSVGQGVGGYTF.

For the CDR3, the DNA is TGTGCCAGCAGCATTAATCCGGGACTAGCGGGGGAACAAGAGACCCAGTACTTC. It is translated as CASSINPGLAGEQETQYF. V usage is TRBV13 and J usage is TRBJ2-5; 14 bases map to TRBD2. The CDR3 is 18 residues long. Germline loops: CDR1 PRHDT, CDR2 FYEKMQ (reference sequence). The ends lost 5 bases at V and 2 bases at J; junction bases unmatched: 10.

The chain links TRBV27 to TRBJ1-4; no definite D call. CDR3 size: 15 residues. Germline loops: CDR1 MNHEY, CDR2 SMNVEV (reference sequence). V lost 6 bases and J 0 bases, leaving 11 bases between the germline ends. CDR3 nucleotides: TGTGCCAGCAGGACTCTCGTTGCAACTAATGAAAAACTGTTTTTT. This sequence encodes CASRTLVATNEKLFF. Together with reference TRBV27 and TRBJ1-4, the CDR3 gives the full variable domain: EAQVTQNPRYLITVTGKKLTVTCSQNMNHEYMSWYRQDPGLGLRQIYYSMNVEVTDKGDVPEGYKVSRKEKRNFPLILESPSPNQTSLYFCASRTLVATNEKLFFGSGTQLSVL.

This rearrangement joins TRBV7-9 to TRBJ2-7; a weak D match, TRBD2 (5 bases). The V and J ends lost 1 base and 1 base respectively, with 11 bases between them. Germline CDR1 and CDR2: SEHNR and FQNEAQ (reference sequence). The CDR3 runs 15 residues. The CDR3 is CASSLEEDGSYEQYF. The CDR3 region has the DNA TGTGCCAGCAGCTTAGAGGAGGACGGGTCCTACGAGCAGTACTTC.

The chain recombines TRBV6-4 with TRBJ2-3; 14 positions agree with TRBD2. CDR3 size: 15 residues. From germline, CDR1 is MRHNA and CDR2 SNTAGT. J gave up 4 bases and V 6 bases, and 3 bases lay outside the gene matches. CDR3 coding DNA: TGTGCCAGCAGGCGACTAGCGGGGGGGTCAGATACGCAGTATTTT. This gives the protein CASRRLAGGSDTQYF.

The chain links TRBV19 to TRBJ1-3; possible D gene TRBD1, 5 bases. The germline CDR1 and CDR2 sequences are LNHDA and SQIVND (reference sequence). This CDR3 has 17 residues. V lost 8 bases and J lost 2, with 22 bases in between. The DNA of the CDR3 is TGTGCCAGTGCCGATAGGGGTTTCTTTTCTCCTGGAAACACCATATATTTT. Its translation: CASADRGFFSPGNTIYF.

This clone was seen many times. This chain connects TRBV19 to TRBJ2-1, with 10 bases aligning to TRBD2. The germline V gene encodes CDR1 LNHDA and CDR2 SQIVND (reference sequence). V shed 4 bases, J shed 9 bases, and the junction held 6 bases outside the gene matches. CDR3 size: 14 residues. The CDR3: CASSTPGLAFEQFF. The CDR3 nucleotides are TGTGCCAGTAGTACCCCGGGACTAGCGTTTGAGCAGTTCTTC.

V gene TRBV19 combines with J gene TRBJ2-7; 12 bases line up with TRBD1. The ends lost 5 bases at V and 2 bases at J; junction bases unmatched: 4. Germline V gene data show CDR1 as LNHDA and CDR2 as SQIVND (reference sequence). CDR3 length equals 15 residues. The CDR3 protein is CASSVRDRGPYEQYF. In DNA, the CDR3 is TGTGCCAGTAGTGTCCGGGACAGGGGGCCCTACGAGCAGTACTTC. The variable domain in full, with the rest retrieved from reference TRBV19 and TRBJ2-7, is DGGITQSPKYLFRKEGQNVTLSCEQNLNHDAMYWYRQDPGQGLRLIYYSQIVNDFQKGDIAEGYSVSREKKESFPLTVTSAQKNPTAFYLCASSVRDRGPYEQYFGPGTRLTVT.